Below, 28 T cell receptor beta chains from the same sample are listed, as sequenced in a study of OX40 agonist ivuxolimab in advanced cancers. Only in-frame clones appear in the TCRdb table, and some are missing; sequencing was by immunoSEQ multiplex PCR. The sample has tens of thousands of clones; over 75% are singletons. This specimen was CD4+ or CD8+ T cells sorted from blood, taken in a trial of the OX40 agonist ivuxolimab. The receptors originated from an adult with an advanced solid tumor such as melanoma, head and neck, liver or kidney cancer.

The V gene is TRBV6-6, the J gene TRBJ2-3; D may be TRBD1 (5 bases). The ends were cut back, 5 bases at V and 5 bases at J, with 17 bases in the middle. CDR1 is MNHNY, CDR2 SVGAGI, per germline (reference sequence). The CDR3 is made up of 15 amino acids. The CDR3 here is CASSGQGSIGDTQYF. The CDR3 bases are TGTGCCAGCAGTGGGCAGGGTTCTATCGGAGATACGCAGTATTTT.

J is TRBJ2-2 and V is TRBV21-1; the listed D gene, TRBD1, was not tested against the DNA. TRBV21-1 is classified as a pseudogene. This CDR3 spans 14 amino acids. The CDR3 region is CASSAITGGGELFF. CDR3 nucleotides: TGTGCCAGCAGCGCAATTACAGGGGGCGGGGAGCTGTTTTTT.

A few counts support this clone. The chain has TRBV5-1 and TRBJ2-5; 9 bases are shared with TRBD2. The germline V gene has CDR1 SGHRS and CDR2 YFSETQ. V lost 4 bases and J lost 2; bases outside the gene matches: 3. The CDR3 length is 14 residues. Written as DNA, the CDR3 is TGCGCCAGCAGCGGGGCGGGGGGGCAAGAGACCCAGTACTTC. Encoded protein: CASSGAGGQETQYF.

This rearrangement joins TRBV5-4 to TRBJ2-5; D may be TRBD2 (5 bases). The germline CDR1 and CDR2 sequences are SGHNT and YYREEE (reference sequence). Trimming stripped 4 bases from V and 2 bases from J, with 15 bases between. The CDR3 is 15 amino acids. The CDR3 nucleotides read TGTGCCAGCAGCCCGGCAAGCGGCCGACAAGAGACCCAGTACTTC. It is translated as CASSPASGRQETQYF.

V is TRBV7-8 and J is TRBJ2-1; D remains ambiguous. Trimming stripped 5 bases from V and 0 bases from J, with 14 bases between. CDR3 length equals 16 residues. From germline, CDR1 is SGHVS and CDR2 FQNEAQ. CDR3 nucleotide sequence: TGTGCCAGCAGCCCAAGTCCTCGGAGCTCCTACAATGAGCAGTTCTTC. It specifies CASSPSPRSSYNEQFF.

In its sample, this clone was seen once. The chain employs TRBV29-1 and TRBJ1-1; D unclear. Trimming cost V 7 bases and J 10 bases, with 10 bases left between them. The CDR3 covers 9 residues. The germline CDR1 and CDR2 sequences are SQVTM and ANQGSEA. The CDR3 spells CSAGAPAFF. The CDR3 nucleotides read TGCAGCGCTGGTGCCCCAGCTTTCTTT.

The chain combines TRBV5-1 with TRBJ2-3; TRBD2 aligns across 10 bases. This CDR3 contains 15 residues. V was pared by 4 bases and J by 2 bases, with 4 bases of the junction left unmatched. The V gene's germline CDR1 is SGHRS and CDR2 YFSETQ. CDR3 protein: CASSPGLADTDTQYF. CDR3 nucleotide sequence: TGCGCCAGCAGCCCAGGACTAGCGGACACAGATACGCAGTATTTT.

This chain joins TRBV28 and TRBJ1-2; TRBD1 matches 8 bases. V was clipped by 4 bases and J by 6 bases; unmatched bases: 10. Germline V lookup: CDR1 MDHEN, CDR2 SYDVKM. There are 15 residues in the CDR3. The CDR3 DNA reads TGTGCCAGCAGTTCCTCACCGGGACAGGCAAATGGCTACACCTTC. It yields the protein CASSSSPGQANGYTF.

This CDR3 is CSISQGAYEQYF. Written as DNA, the CDR3 is TGCAGCATAAGTCAGGGAGCCTACGAGCAGTACTTC. The chain carries TRBV29-1 and TRBJ2-7, with D perhaps matching TRBD1 or TRBD2 (5 bases each). From germline, CDR1 is SQVTM and CDR2 ANQGSEA. The germline V and J ends were trimmed by 8 bases and 2 bases, with 13 bases remaining between them. The CDR3 runs 12 residues.

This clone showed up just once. CDR3 DNA sequence: TGTGCCAGCAGTGAATTTAACAGGGCCTATGGCTACACCTTC. Residues: CASSEFNRAYGYTF. This sequence joins TRBV25-1 and TRBJ1-2; perhaps TRBD1 as D (6 bases). Germline V gives CDR1 MGHDK, CDR2 SYGVNS. V lost 1 base to trimming and J lost 4 bases, with 10 bases between them. CDR3 size: 14 residues.

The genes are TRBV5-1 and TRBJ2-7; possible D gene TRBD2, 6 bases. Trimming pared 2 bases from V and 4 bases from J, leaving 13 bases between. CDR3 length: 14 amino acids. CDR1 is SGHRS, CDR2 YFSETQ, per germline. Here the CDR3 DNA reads TGCGCCAGCAGCTTCCAAGGGACTTTTTACGAGCAGTACTTC. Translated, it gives CASSFQGTFYEQYF. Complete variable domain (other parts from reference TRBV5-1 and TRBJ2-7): KAGVTQTPRYLIKTRGQQVTLSCSPISGHRSVSWYQQTPGQGLQFLFEYFSETQRNKGNFPGRFSGRQFSNSRSEMNVSTLELGDSALYLCASSFQGTFYEQYFGPGTRLTVT.

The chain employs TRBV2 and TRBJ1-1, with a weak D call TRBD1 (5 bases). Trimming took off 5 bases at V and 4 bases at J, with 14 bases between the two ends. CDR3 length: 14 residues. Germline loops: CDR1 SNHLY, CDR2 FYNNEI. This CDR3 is CASSSSGGITEAFF. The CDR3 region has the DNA TGTGCCAGCAGTAGTTCGGGGGGGATCACTGAAGCTTTCTTT.

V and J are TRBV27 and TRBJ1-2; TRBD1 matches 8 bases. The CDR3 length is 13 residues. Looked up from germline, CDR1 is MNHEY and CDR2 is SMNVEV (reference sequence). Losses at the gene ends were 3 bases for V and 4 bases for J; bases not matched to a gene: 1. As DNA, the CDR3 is TGTGCCAGCAGTTTCACAGGGGGCTATGGCTACACCTTC. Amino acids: CASSFTGGYGYTF.

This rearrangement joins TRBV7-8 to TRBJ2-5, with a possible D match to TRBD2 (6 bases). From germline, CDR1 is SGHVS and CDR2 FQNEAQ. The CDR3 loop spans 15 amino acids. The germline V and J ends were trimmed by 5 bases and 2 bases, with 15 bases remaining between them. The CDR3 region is CASSIPWRGQETQYF. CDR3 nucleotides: TGTGCCAGCAGCATCCCCTGGCGGGGACAAGAGACCCAGTACTTC.

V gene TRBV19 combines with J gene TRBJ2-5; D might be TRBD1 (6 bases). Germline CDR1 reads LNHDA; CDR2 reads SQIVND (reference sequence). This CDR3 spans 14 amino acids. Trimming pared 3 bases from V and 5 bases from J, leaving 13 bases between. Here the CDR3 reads CASSMQGPGETQYF. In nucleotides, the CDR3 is TGTGCCAGTAGTATGCAGGGGCCGGGGGAGACCCAGTACTTC.

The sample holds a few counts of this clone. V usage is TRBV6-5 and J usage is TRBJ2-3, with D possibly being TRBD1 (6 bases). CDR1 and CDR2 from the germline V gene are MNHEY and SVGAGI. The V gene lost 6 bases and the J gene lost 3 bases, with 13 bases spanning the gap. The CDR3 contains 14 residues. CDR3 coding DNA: TGTGCCAGCAGGAGACAGGACCTAACAGATACGCAGTATTTT. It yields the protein CASRRQDLTDTQYF.

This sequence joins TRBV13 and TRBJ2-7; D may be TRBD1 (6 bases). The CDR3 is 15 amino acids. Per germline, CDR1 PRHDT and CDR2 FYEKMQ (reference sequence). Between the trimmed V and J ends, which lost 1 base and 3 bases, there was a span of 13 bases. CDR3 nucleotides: TGTGCCAGCAGCTTAGTCAGTTCAGGGGTCTACGAGCAGTACTTC. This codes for CASSLVSSGVYEQYF.

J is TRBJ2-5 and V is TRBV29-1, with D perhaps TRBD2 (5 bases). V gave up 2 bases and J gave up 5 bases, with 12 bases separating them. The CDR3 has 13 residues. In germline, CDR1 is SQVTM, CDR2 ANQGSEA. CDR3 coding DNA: TGCAGCGTTGAATTAGGCACGGGGGAGACCCAGTACTTC. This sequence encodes CSVELGTGETQYF.

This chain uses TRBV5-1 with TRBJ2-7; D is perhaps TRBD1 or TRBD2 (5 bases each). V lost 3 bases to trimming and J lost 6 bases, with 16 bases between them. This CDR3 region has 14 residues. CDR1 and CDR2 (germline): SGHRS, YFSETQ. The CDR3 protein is CASSSGTTSGEQYF. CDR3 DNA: TGCGCCAGCAGCTCGGGGACCACCAGCGGCGAGCAGTACTTC.

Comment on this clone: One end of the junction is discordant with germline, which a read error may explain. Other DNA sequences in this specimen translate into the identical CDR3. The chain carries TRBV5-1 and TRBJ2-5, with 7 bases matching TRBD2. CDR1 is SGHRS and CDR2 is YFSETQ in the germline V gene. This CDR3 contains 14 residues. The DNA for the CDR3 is TGCGCCAGTAGCTTGGGGGGGTATGCAGAGACCCAGTACTTC. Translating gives CASSLGGYAETQYF. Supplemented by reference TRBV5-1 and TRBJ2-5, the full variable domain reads KAGVTQTPRYLIKTRGQQVTLSCSPISGHRSVSWYQQTPGQGLQFLFEYFSETQRNKGNFPGRFSGRQFSNSRSEMNVSTLELGDSALYLCASSLGGYAETQYFGPGTRLLVL.

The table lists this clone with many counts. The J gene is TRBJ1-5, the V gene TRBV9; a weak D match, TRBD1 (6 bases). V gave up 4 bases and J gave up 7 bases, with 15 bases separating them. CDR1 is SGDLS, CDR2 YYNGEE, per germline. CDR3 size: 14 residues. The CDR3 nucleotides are TGTGCCAGCAGCCCCTCTCCTGACAGGCAGCCCCAGCATTTT. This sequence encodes CASSPSPDRQPQHF. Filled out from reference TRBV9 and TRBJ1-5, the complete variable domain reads DSGVTQTPKHLITATGQRVTLRCSPRSGDLSVYWYQQSLDQGLQFLIQYYNGEERAKGNILERFSAQQFPDLHSELNLSSLELGDSALYFCASSPSPDRQPQHFGDGTRLSIL.

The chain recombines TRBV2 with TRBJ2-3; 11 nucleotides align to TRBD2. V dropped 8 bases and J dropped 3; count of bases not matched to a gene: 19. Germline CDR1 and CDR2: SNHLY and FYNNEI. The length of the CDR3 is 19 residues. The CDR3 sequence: CASLPGQFSSGGRTDTQYF. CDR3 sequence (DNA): TGTGCCAGCTTGCCAGGACAATTCTCTAGCGGGGGGAGAACAGATACGCAGTATTTT.

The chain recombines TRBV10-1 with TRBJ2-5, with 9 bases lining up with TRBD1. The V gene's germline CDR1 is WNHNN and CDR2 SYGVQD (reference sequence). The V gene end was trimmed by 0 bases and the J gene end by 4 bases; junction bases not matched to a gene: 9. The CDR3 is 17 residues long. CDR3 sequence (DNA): TGCGCCAGCAGTGAGTCCCCCGGGACAGGGACGGCAGAGACCCAGTACTTC. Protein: CASSESPGTGTAETQYF.

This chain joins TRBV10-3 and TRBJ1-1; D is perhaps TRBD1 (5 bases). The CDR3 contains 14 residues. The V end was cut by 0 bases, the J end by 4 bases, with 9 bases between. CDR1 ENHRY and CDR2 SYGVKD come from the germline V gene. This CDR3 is CAISESVRGTEAFF. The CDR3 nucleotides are TGTGCCATCAGTGAGTCTGTAAGGGGCACTGAAGCTTTCTTT.

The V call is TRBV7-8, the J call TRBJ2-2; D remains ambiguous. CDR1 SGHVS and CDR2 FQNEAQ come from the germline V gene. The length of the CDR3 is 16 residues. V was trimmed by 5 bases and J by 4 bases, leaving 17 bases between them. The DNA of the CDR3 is TGTGCCAGCAGCCCCCGGCGGCCCGCGGCCACCGGGGAGCTGTTTTTT. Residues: CASSPRRPAATGELFF.

The CDR3 sequence is CASSPPSPQQPQHF. The DNA for the CDR3 is TGTGCCAGCAGTCCCCCGAGCCCCCAGCAGCCCCAGCATTTT. The J gene is TRBJ1-5, the V gene TRBV6-1, with D hard to call. The length of the CDR3 is 14 residues. Trimming left V 5 bases short and J 7 bases short, with 15 bases between. Germline V gene sequence: CDR1 MNHNS, CDR2 SASEGT.

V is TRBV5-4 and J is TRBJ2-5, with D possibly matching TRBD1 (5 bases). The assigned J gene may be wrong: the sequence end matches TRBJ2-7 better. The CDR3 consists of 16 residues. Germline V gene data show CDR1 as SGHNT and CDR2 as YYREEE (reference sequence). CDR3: CASSEKGARRRYEQYF. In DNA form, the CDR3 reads TGTGCCAGCAGCGAGAAAGGGGCCCGGAGACGGTACGAGCAGTACTTC.

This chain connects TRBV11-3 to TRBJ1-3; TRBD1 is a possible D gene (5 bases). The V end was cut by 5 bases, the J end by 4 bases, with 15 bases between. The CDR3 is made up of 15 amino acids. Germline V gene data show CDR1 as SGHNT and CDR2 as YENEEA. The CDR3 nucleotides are TGTGCCAGCAGCCTATCTGGCAGGGACGGAAACACCATATATTTT. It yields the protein CASSLSGRDGNTIYF.